This T cell receptor (beta chain) came from a study of cytomegalovirus exposure and HLA in healthy donors. Study-level results: A list of around 150 TCR beta chains associated with cytomegalovirus was given. CMV antigen specificity of three CMV-associated chains was confirmed in vitro. Most TCR sequences were uncommon, yet certain public TCRs appeared in many donors.

The protocol was immunoSEQ multiplex PCR, while the TCRdb copy is restricted to in-frame clones and leaves out a portion. The sample includes under 65,000 clones, approximately 95% of them seen just once. The CDR3 runs 16 residues. The V segment lost 1 base and the J segment 7 bases; nucleotides outside the gene matches: 9. Looked up from germline, CDR1 is WNHNN and CDR2 is SYGVQD (reference sequence). Regarding this clone: Antigen unknown.

V gene TRBV10-1 combines with J gene TRBJ2-3; TRBD2 aligns across 9 bases. The source is a young woman in good health and CMV-seropositive. The sample consisted of PBMCs. The CDR3: CASSELLAGERNTQYF. As DNA, the CDR3 is TGCGCCAGCAGTGAGTTGTTAGCGGGAGAGAGGAATACGCAGTATTTT.